What follows is one T cell receptor (beta chain) and its context. Per the authors' pipeline: By means of reference gene primer amplification, nucleated cell counts were estimated. Some clones are missing from TCRdb's copy, which holds only in-frame ones; the method was immunoSEQ multiplex PCR. V and J calls and clone size are given by that table; D and trimming were obtained from the DNA. The sample has about 120,000 clones, 87% seen once. These data originate in a study of blood T cell repertoires in COVID-19. Looking at the study overall: Sites across the United States, Italy and Spain contributed samples from acute and convalescent COVID-19. T cells, B-cell-depleted T cells, or PBMCs provided the cDNA or gDNA that served as material.

Germline assignment: CDR1 KGHSH and CDR2 LQKENI. V lost 6 bases and J 6 bases, leaving 12 bases between the germline ends. The CDR3 contains 13 residues. Source material: peripheral blood. This rearrangement joins TRBV18 to TRBJ1-3; no clear D. This clonotype originated in a human donor in a cohort sampled during active COVID-19. CDR3 nucleotides: TGTGCCAGCTCCCCGGAACTATCAAACACCATATATTTT. Its protein product is CASSPELSNTIYF.